Shown below are 2 T cell receptor beta chains from a single sample sequenced in a study of post-analysis software for immune sequencing data. The study, taken as a whole, reports: Patients carried roughly 5 TRBV segments more frequently than controls did, and TRBV5-6, TRBV5-1 and TRBV20-1 were among them.

Built from TCR beta cDNA, the libraries had unique molecular identifiers in them. TCRdb reanalysed the PCR reads using MiXCR and keeps one entry per CDR3 protein. The sample yields 350,000 to 500,000 distinct CDR3 sequences, approximately 38% seen once. Their antigens remain unidentified. The source material was blood. All receptors derive from a girl aged 2 to 10 with multiple sclerosis.

This clonotype was seen a handful of times. The V and J genes are TRBV28 and TRBJ2-5; D perhaps matches TRBD2 (6 bases). Germline values: CDR1 MDHEN, CDR2 SYDVKM. The ends were cut back, 5 bases at V and 5 bases at J, with 18 bases in the middle. The CDR3 has 15 amino acids. CDR3: CASSLPSGVGETQYF. DNA of the CDR3: TGTGCCAGCAGTCTGCCCTCGGGGGTTGGCGAGACCCAGTACTTC.

The rearrangement joins TRBV20-1 to TRBJ2-7, with 10 bases that match TRBD1. The CDR3 totals 14 residues. Germline V CDR1 and CDR2: DFQATT, SNEGSKA (reference sequence). V dropped 1 base and J dropped 3; count of bases not matched to a gene: 3. The CDR3 nucleotides are TGCAGTGCTAGAGTGACAGGGGGCTTCTACGAGCAGTACTTC. This sequence encodes CSARVTGGFYEQYF.